The source of this T cell receptor (beta chain) is a study of blood T cell repertoires in COVID-19. Study details: T cells, B-cell-depleted T cells, or PBMCs provided the cDNA or gDNA that served as material.

Clones were sequenced by immunoSEQ multiplex PCR, and TCRdb holds only the in-frame ones, with some missing. Among about 270,000 clones, over 75% were seen once, and the ten largest hold 2% to 3%. Participants had their cohort set by participant-reported clinical history. In Cohort 3, a recovered donor had either two negative PCRs, clearance, or symptom resolution. This CDR3 has 17 amino acids. J lost 7 bases, V lost 6 bases, and 15 bases had no gene match. Per the germline V gene, CDR1 is MDHEN and CDR2 is SYDVKM. The source material was PBMCs or T cells enriched from blood (not recorded which). The TCR originated in a woman between 18 and 29 years old who had recovered from COVID-19. The chain is built from TRBV28 and TRBJ1-5, with 10 bases that match TRBD1. Written as DNA, the CDR3 is TGTGCCAGCAGCCCATCCTCGTGGGGACAGGGGAGACAGCCCCAGCATTTT. Encoded protein: CASSPSSWGQGRQPQHF.